Each of the 16 T cell receptor beta chains below was sequenced from the same sample in a study of post-analysis software for immune sequencing data. General study points: Four or five TRBV segments, TRBV5-6, TRBV5-1 and TRBV20-1 among them, were found more frequent in patients than controls.

Tagging with unique molecular identifiers was a feature of the TCR beta cDNA libraries. TCRdb re-analysed the PCR reads in MiXCR, keeping a single row per CDR3 protein. The sample contains a few hundred thousand distinct CDR3 sequences, about a third of which appear only once. These receptors lack a known antigen. Specimen: blood. These receptors were collected from a girl aged 2-17 years with multiple sclerosis.

This clonotype was recorded a few times. This chain uses TRBV4-2 with TRBJ2-1, with D possibly being TRBD2 (6 bases). The V and J ends lost 0 bases and 2 bases respectively, with 14 bases between them. Germline V gene lookup returns CDR1 LGHNA and CDR2 YNFKEQ. The CDR3 totals 17 residues. CDR3 sequence: CASSQDWGDGPYNEQFF. DNA of the CDR3: TGTGCCAGCAGCCAAGATTGGGGGGATGGCCCCTACAATGAGCAGTTCTTC.

J is TRBJ2-1 and V is TRBV5-1; D is possibly TRBD2 (6 bases). This CDR3 is built from 14 residues. V was pared by 0 bases and J by 6 bases, with 10 bases between. In germline, CDR1 is SGHRS, CDR2 YFSETQ. CDR3 sequence: CASSLAAGSNEQFF. CDR3 bases: TGCGCCAGCAGCTTGGCCGCGGGGAGCAATGAGCAGTTCTTC.

This clonotype turned up a few times. V is TRBV10-3 and J is TRBJ1-6; tentatively, D is TRBD1 (5 bases). Germline V gene sequence: CDR1 ENHRY, CDR2 SYGVKD. V dropped 3 bases and J dropped 10 bases, with 10 bases sitting between them. This CDR3 spans 13 amino acids. CDR3 loop: CAISDRENSPLHF. CDR3 bases: TGTGCCATCAGTGACAGGGAGAACTCACCCCTCCACTTT.

The gene calls are TRBV28 and TRBJ1-4; D is ambiguous. Germline CDR1 is MDHEN and CDR2 is SYDVKM. The CDR3 covers 15 residues. Between the trimmed V and J ends, which lost 3 bases and 8 bases, there was a span of 16 bases. The CDR3 nucleotides read TGTGCCAGCAGTTTGACGGGAGCGGGTGTGGAAAAACTGTTTTTT. Translating gives CASSLTGAGVEKLFF.

This clonotype was seen a handful of times. V and J are TRBV12-3 or TRBV12-4 and TRBJ2-1, with a possible D match to TRBD2 (6 bases). The CDR3 covers 13 residues. The V gene lost 6 bases and the J gene lost 5 bases, with 11 bases spanning the gap. CDR3 protein: CASSPRGNNEQFF. DNA of the CDR3: TGTGCCAGCAGCCCTCGGGGGAACAATGAGCAGTTCTTC.

The chain couples TRBV20-1 to TRBJ1-2, with 8 nucleotides matching TRBD1. V lost 6 bases to trimming and J lost 7 bases; unmatched junction nucleotides: 10. This CDR3 region has 13 residues. From germline, CDR1 is DFQATT and CDR2 SNEGSKA (reference sequence). The CDR3: CSAERTGSGGYTF. The CDR3 region has the DNA TGCAGTGCAGAAAGGACAGGGTCTGGTGGCTACACCTTC.

The J gene is TRBJ2-6, the V gene TRBV9; 7 bases are a match to TRBD1. The CDR3 length is 18 residues. The V and J ends lost 3 bases and 5 bases, in that order; junction bases with no gene match: 14. Germline values: CDR1 SGDLS, CDR2 YYNGEE. In DNA form, the CDR3 reads TGTGCCAGCAGCGCGCAAGAAAGGGGGCGGAATCGGGCCAACGTCCTGACTTTC. It codes for CASSAQERGRNRANVLTF.

This chain uses TRBV2 with TRBJ2-1; 11 nucleotides agree with TRBD2. Germline-derived CDR1 and CDR2 are SNHLY and FYNNEI. Germline trimming cut 5 bases from V and 4 bases from J; bases unmatched to any gene: 1. The length of the CDR3 is 14 residues. CDR3 residues: CASSRLAGYNEQFF. In nucleotides, the CDR3 is TGTGCCAGCAGTCGACTAGCGGGATACAATGAGCAGTTCTTC.

This chain links TRBV4-1 with TRBJ1-2; D may be TRBD1 (5 bases). Germline V gene data show CDR1 as MGHRA and CDR2 as YSYEKL. This CDR3 has 13 residues. The V gene lost 6 bases and the J gene lost 6 bases, with 14 bases spanning the gap. CDR3 coding DNA: TGCGCCAGCAGGGGAACTTCGGGACATGGCTACACCTTC. It encodes CASRGTSGHGYTF.

With respect to this clonotype: A junction boundary mismatches the germline segment, possibly from a read error. This chain connects TRBV4-2 to TRBJ2-3; 9 bases fit TRBD2. The CDR3 has 17 residues. In germline, CDR1 is LGHNA, CDR2 YNFKEQ. The CDR3 region is CAGSQDGAGGPTDTQYF. The DNA for the CDR3 is TGTGCCGGCAGCCAAGATGGGGCGGGGGGGCCAACGGATACGCAGTATTTT.

The chain uses TRBV4-1 and TRBJ2-1, with 8 bases aligning to TRBD2. Germline V gene data show CDR1 as MGHRA and CDR2 as YSYEKL. This CDR3 has 15 residues. V lost 2 bases to trimming and J lost 6 bases; unmatched junction nucleotides: 6. This CDR3 reads CASSQLLAGLNEQFF. CDR3 coding DNA: TGCGCCAGCAGCCAACTGCTAGCGGGCCTCAATGAGCAGTTCTTC.

J is TRBJ1-6 and V is TRBV4-1, with D possibly matching TRBD1 (6 bases). From germline, CDR1 is MGHRA and CDR2 YSYEKL. CDR3 length: 14 residues. Trimming pared 6 bases from V and 6 bases from J, leaving 12 bases between. The CDR3 region is CASRDRDTNSPLHF. The CDR3 nucleotides read TGCGCCAGCAGGGACAGAGATACTAATTCACCCCTCCACTTT.

About this clonotype: The junction does not match germline at one end; this may be a read error. The rearrangement links TRBV6-1 to TRBJ1-2; TRBD1 matches at 9 bases. The CDR3 covers 15 residues. Per germline, CDR1 MNHNS and CDR2 SASEGT. CDR3 sequence: CASSEGQGRVYGYTF. The CDR3 DNA reads TGTGCCAGCAGCGAAGGACAGGGGAGAGTTTATGGCTACACCTTC.

A word on this clonotype: At one end the junction does not follow the germline gene, possibly because of a read error. The chain uses TRBV7-2 and TRBJ2-1; maybe TRBD2 (5 bases). CDR1 SGHTA and CDR2 FQGNSA come from the germline V gene. The CDR3 covers 13 residues. The CDR3 reads CAGSQLGYNEQFF. For the CDR3, the DNA is TGTGCCGGCAGTCAACTAGGCTACAATGAGCAGTTCTTC. The full variable domain, with the rest looked up from reference TRBV7-2 and TRBJ2-1, is GAGVSQSPSNKVTEKGKDVELRCDPISGHTALYWYRQSLGQGLEFLIYFQGNSAPDKSGLPSDRFSAERTGGSVSTLTIQRTQQEDSAVYLCAGSQLGYNEQFFGPGTRLTVL.

The rearrangement links TRBV6-2 or TRBV6-3 to TRBJ2-7; unclear D gene. V lost 7 bases to trimming and J lost 4 bases, with 17 bases between them. This CDR3 has 14 amino acids. The germline V gene encodes CDR1 MNHEY and CDR2 SVGEGT. As DNA, the CDR3 is TGTGCCAGCATTTCGATGGGAAACCCGTACGAGCAGTACTTC. Translated, it gives CASISMGNPYEQYF.

V usage is TRBV2 and J usage is TRBJ2-1; possibly TRBD1 for D (6 bases). This CDR3 is 13 amino acids long. The germline V gene has CDR1 SNHLY and CDR2 FYNNEI. The germline V and J ends were trimmed by 10 bases and 8 bases, with 18 bases remaining between them. CDR3 nucleotide sequence: TGTGCCAACGAAAAGGGGCGGACAGATGAGCAGTTCTTC. The encoded protein is CANEKGRTDEQFF.